The entry below gives a single TCR beta chain sequence along with its context. This sample was taken from a study of shared clonotypes between healthy human individuals. This table comes from immunoSEQ multiplex PCR, and its TCRdb copy is limited to in-frame clones, with some not included. Of roughly 2.4 million clones listed, more than 90% are singletons. The V and J ends lost 5 bases and 0 bases respectively, with 14 bases between them. Germline values: CDR1 GTSNPN, CDR2 SVGIG (reference sequence). The CDR3 totals 16 residues. The specimen sequenced was naive CD4+ T cells sorted from blood. Subset specified: CD45RA+ positively selected. This TCR derives from a young man in good health. The gene calls are TRBV30 and TRBJ2-6; possible D gene TRBD1, 6 bases. CDR3 bases: TGTGCCTGGGAACAGGGAACTAGCTCTGGGGCCAACGTCCTGACTTTC. Translated, it gives CAWEQGTSSGANVLTF.